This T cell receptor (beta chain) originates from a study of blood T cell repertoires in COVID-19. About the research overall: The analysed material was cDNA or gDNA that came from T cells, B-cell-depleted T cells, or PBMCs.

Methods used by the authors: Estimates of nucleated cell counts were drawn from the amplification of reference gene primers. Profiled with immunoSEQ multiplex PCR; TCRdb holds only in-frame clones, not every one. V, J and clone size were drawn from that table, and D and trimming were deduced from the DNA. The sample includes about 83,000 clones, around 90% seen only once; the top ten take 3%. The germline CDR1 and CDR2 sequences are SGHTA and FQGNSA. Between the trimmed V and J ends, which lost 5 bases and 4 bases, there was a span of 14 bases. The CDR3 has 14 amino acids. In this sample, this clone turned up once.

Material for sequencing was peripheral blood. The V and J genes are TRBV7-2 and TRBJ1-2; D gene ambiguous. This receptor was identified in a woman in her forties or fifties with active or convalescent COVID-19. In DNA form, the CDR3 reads TGTGCCAGCAGCACCTCAGGATCAGGCTATGGCTACACCTTC. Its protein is CASSTSGSGYGYTF.